This T cell receptor beta chain was captured in a study of technical replicates of blood from several donors. The germline gives CDR1 SEHNR, CDR2 FQNEAQ (reference sequence). J lost 2 bases, V lost 3 bases, and 4 bases had no gene match. The CDR3 is made up of 14 amino acids. Profiled with immunoSEQ multiplex PCR; TCRdb holds only in-frame clones, not every one. Of 70,000 to 90,000 clones listed, under 95% were seen once; the top ten hold about 0.35%. Sequenced sample: T cells isolated from PBMCs. The receptor was isolated from a human donor in good health. This chain links TRBV7-9 with TRBJ2-7; 7 positions match TRBD1. The CDR3 loop is CASSFRDRPYEQYF. The CDR3 nucleotides read TGTGCCAGCAGCTTTAGGGACAGACCCTACGAGCAGTACTTC. The full variable domain, rest sourced from reference TRBV7-9 and TRBJ2-7, is DTGVSQNPRHKITKRGQNVTFRCDPISEHNRLYWYRQTLGQGPEFLTYFQNEAQLEKSRLLSDRFSAERPKGSFSTLEIQRTEQGDSAMYLCASSFRDRPYEQYFGPGTRLTVT.